This TCR beta chain was captured in a study of blood T cell repertoires in COVID-19. Study-level information: Sites in the United States, Italy and Spain provided acute and convalescent COVID-19 samples. T cells, B-cell-depleted T cells, or PBMCs supplied cDNA or gDNA.

V shed 4 bases and J 3 bases; nucleotides not matched to a gene: 2. Germline V gives CDR1 SQVTM, CDR2 ANQGSEA. The CDR3 is made up of 13 amino acids. Per the original data handling: The authors estimated nucleated cell counts from reference gene primer amplification. The table came from immunoSEQ multiplex PCR; TCRdb's copy has only in-frame clones and leaves some out. For V, J and clone size, that table is used; D and trimming come from the DNA. Of a few hundred thousand clones in the sample, more than 85% were seen once. The chain has TRBV29-1 and TRBJ2-5; TRBD1 aligns across 10 bases. This sequence was found in a man between 18 and 35 years old with active or convalescent COVID-19. Sequenced sample: peripheral blood. In nucleotides, the CDR3 is TGCAGCGTTGGGGGGACAGGGGAAGAGACCCAGTACTTC. Translated, it gives CSVGGTGEETQYF.